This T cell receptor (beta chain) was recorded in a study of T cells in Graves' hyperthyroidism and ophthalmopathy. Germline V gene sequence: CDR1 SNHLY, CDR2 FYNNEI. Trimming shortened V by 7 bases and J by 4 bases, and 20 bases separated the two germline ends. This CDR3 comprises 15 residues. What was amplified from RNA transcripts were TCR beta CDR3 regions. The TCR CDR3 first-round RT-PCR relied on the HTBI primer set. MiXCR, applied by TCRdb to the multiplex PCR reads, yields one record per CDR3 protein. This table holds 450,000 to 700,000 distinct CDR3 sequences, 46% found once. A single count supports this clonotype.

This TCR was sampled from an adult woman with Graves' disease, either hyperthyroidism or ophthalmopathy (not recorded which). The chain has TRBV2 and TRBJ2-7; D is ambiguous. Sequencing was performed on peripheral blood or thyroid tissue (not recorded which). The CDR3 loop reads CASMWTSEGNYEQYF. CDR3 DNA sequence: TGTGCCAGCATGTGGACCAGTGAAGGGAATTACGAGCAGTACTTC.